These T cell receptor beta chains were read from a single sample in a study of PD-1 blockade in classical Hodgkin lymphoma. Measured with immunoSEQ multiplex PCR; TCRdb has only the in-frame clones, and not every one. The repertoire consists of about 11,000 clones, with 70% to 80% occurring once and the leading ten covering around 23%. The sequenced sample was peripheral blood mononuclear cells (PBMCs), obtained at baseline. The source is a human donor with classical Hodgkin lymphoma. Each CDR3 is given with its conserved first and last residue. Each record gives: clone size, J gene, D gene, V gene, CDR3 protein, CDR3 DNA. The D gene is left open where the match is weak. Clone size appears in some rows only: once, few, many, or a class for an expanded clone.

NA | TRBJ2-2 | TRBD2 | TRBV12-5 | CASGLVPFGSGRPTGELFF | TGTGCTAGTGGTTTGGTACCTTTCGGCAGCGGGAGGCCCACCGGGGAGCTGTTTTTT
NA | TRBJ2-4 | NA | TRBV28 | CASSFILCGPNGNIQYF | TGTGCCAGCAGTTTTATATTATGCGGACCCAACGGCAACATTCAGTACTTC
NA | TRBJ2-2 | NA | TRBV20-1 | CSAAGSGELFF | TGCAGTGCCGCGGGGAGCGGGGAGCTGTTTTTT
few | TRBJ2-7 | TRBD1 | TRBV6-5 | CASSYTGQGFYEQYF | TGTGCCAGCAGTTACACCGGACAGGGTTTCTACGAGCAGTACTTC
once | TRBJ1-2 | NA | TRBV6-5 | CASSYSSLEALYGYTF | TGTGCCAGCAGTTACTCGTCGTTGGAGGCCCTCTATGGCTACACCTTC
NA | TRBJ2-7 | TRBD1 | TRBV6-1 | CASSLGTGTGEQYF | TGTGCCAGCAGTTTGGGGACAGGCACAGGCGAGCAGTACTTC
NA | TRBJ2-1 | NA | TRBV7-9 | CASSLPLSSPNEQFF | TGTGCCAGCAGCTTACCCCTAAGCAGCCCAAATGAGCAGTTCTTC
NA | TRBJ1-1 | NA | TRBV5-1 | CASSPSLGTEAFF | TGCGCCAGCAGCCCTTCATTGGGCACTGAAGCTTTCTTT
NA | TRBJ2-7 | TRBD2 | TRBV18 | CASSATSGRIHEQYF | TGTGCCAGCTCAGCAACTAGCGGGAGGATCCACGAGCAGTACTTC
NA | TRBJ1-2 | NA | TRBV11-2 | CASSLTSNYGYTF | TGTGCCAGCAGCTTAACTTCTAACTATGGCTACACCTTC
NA | TRBJ2-7 | NA | TRBV29-1 | CSVLSGKSSYEQYF | TGCAGCGTTCTTAGCGGTAAGAGCTCCTACGAGCAGTACTTC
NA | TRBJ2-5 | NA | TRBV20-1 | CSAFSGETQYF | TGCAGTGCTTTTAGCGGAGAGACCCAGTACTTC
NA | TRBJ2-3 | TRBD2 | TRBV4-1 | CASSQGGGRGGFADTQYF | TGCGCCAGCAGCCAAGGGGGCGGGAGGGGTGGGTTCGCAGATACGCAGTATTTT
NA | TRBJ2-2 | TRBD2 | TRBV9 | CASSKSGRWDTGELFF | TGTGCCAGCAGCAAAAGCGGGAGATGGGACACCGGGGAGCTGTTTTTT
NA | TRBJ2-5 | TRBD1 | TRBV2 | CASSWTTRQGYQETQYF | TGTGCCAGCAGTTGGACTACCAGACAGGGGTACCAAGAGACCCAGTACTTC
NA | TRBJ2-3 | NA | TRBV29-1 | CSVEIGGAQYF | TGCAGCGTGGAGATAGGTGGTGCGCAGTATTTT
NA | TRBJ1-2 | NA | TRBV13 | CASSSGGSDYGYTF | TGTGCCAGCAGCTCCGGTGGTTCGGACTATGGCTACACCTTC
NA | TRBJ2-7 | NA | TRBV15 | CATSRDGLVYEQYF | TGTGCCACCAGCAGGGATGGGCTGGTCTACGAGCAGTACTTC
few | TRBJ1-5 | TRBD1 | TRBV4-1 | CASSLNPGTGGDQPQHF | TGCGCCAGCAGCCTCAACCCCGGGACAGGGGGCGATCAGCCCCAGCATTTT
NA | TRBJ2-1 | NA | TRBV7-7 | CASSLRRADEQFF | TGTGCTAGCAGCTTAAGGAGAGCCGATGAGCAGTTCTTC
medium-sized | TRBJ2-7 | TRBD2 | TRBV11-2 | CASSLVASGSYEQYF | TGTGCCAGCAGCTTAGTGGCTAGCGGGTCCTACGAGCAGTACTTC
NA | TRBJ2-7 | TRBD2 | TRBV27 | CASSSIGLAASYEQYF | TGTGCCAGCAGTTCAATTGGACTAGCGGCATCCTACGAGCAGTACTTC
NA | TRBJ2-7 | NA | TRBV10-3 | CAISPGAPYEQYF | TGTGCCATCAGTCCGGGGGCCCCCTACGAGCAGTACTTC
NA | TRBJ1-2 | NA | TRBV28 | CASSLSDPYGYTF | TGTGCCAGCAGCCTCTCCGACCCCTATGGCTACACCTTC
NA | TRBJ2-7 | TRBD1 | TRBV5-6 | CASSFLVGTGFYEQYF | TGTGCCAGCAGCTTTTTAGTAGGGACAGGGTTTTACGAGCAGTACTTC
NA | TRBJ1-1 | NA | TRBV29-1 | CSVTGAPGQAFF | TGCAGCGTTACGGGTGCCCCCGGACAAGCTTTCTTT
NA | TRBJ2-5 | TRBD1 | TRBV5-1 | CASSGGTGGYQETQYF | TGCGCCAGCAGCGGAGGGACAGGGGGATACCAAGAGACCCAGTACTTC
NA | TRBJ1-2 | NA | TRBV6-5 | CASSNRANYGYTF | TGTGCCAGCAGTAACAGGGCCAACTATGGCTACACCTTC
NA | TRBJ2-2 | NA | TRBV7-8 | CASSLFSRPNTGELFF | TGTGCCAGCAGCTTATTTTCTAGGCCCAACACCGGGGAGCTGTTTTTT
NA | TRBJ2-7 | TRBD2 | TRBV10-1 | CASSDYLAGVSEQYF | TGCGCCAGCAGTGACTACCTAGCGGGAGTATCAGAGCAGTACTTC
NA | TRBJ2-7 | TRBD1 | TRBV14 | CASSLGPGTGGYEQYF | TGTGCCAGCAGCCTCGGACCCGGGACAGGGGGCTACGAGCAGTACTTC
NA | TRBJ2-1 | NA | TRBV19 | CARRRDEQFF | TGTGCCAGAAGGAGGGATGAGCAGTTCTTC
NA | TRBJ2-5 | NA | TRBV27 | CASRKEGNRKETQYF | TGTGCCAGCAGAAAAGAAGGGAACAGAAAAGAGACCCAGTACTTC
once | TRBJ1-4 | NA | TRBV5-1 | CASSLGQQNEKLFF | TGCGCCAGCAGCTTGGGACAACAGAATGAAAAACTGTTTTTT
NA | TRBJ2-7 | NA | TRBV5-6 | CASSSRGVLTYEQYF | TGTGCCAGCAGCTCAAGGGGCGTTCTAACCTACGAGCAGTACTTC
NA | TRBJ2-2 | NA | TRBV11-2 | CASSLVENTGELFF | TGTGCCAGCAGCTTAGTCGAGAACACCGGGGAGCTGTTTTTT
NA | TRBJ1-2 | NA | TRBV5-1 | CASSPWGRSGYTF | TGCGCCAGCAGCCCATGGGGGCGTAGCGGCTACACCTTC
once | TRBJ2-7 | TRBD1 | TRBV7-9 | CASSSTGGTYEQYF | TGTGCCAGCAGCTCCACAGGGGGGACCTACGAGCAGTACTTC
NA | TRBJ2-7 | NA | TRBV28 | CASSLWGGSNYEQYF | TGTGCCAGCAGTTTATGGGGCGGTAGCAACTACGAGCAGTACTTC
NA | TRBJ2-1 | NA | TRBV5-1 | CASSYGTEQFF | TGCGCCAGCAGCTATGGGACTGAGCAGTTCTTC
few | TRBJ2-1 | NA | TRBV13 | CASSDSGNSYNEQFF | TGTGCCAGCAGCGACAGCGGAAACTCCTACAATGAGCAGTTCTTC
once | TRBJ2-1 | TRBD2 | TRBV11-2 | CASSAWTSYEQFF | TGTGCCAGCAGCGCCTGGACTAGCTACGAGCAGTTCTTC
NA | TRBJ2-2 | NA | TRBV19 | CASKGSQNTGELFF | TGTGCCAGTAAAGGCAGCCAGAACACCGGGGAGCTGTTTTTT
NA | TRBJ2-1 | NA | TRBV5-1 | CASSLGTGNYPYNEQFF | TGCGCCAGCAGCTTGGGAACAGGGAACTATCCCTACAATGAGCAGTTCTTC